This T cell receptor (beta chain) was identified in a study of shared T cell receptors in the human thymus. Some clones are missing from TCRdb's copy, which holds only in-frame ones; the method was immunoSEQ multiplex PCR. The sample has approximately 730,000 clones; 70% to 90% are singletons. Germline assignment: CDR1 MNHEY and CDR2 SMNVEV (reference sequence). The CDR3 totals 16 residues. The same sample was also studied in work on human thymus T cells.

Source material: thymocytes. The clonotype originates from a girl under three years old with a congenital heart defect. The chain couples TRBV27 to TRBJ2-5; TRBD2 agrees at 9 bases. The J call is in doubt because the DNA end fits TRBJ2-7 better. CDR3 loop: CASSPLTSGPPYEQYF. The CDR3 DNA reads TGTGCCAGCAGTCCCTTGACTAGCGGACCTCCCTACGAGCAGTACTTC.